This is a list of T cell receptor beta chains from one sample in a study of control samples from healthy donors and cancer patients. The data were produced by immunoSEQ multiplex PCR, yet TCRdb's version contains in-frame clones alone and is incomplete. The data contain over 150,000 clones, roughly 94% of them seen just once; the ten biggest clones take up about 5.2%. What was sequenced was blood. Source of these receptors: a middle-aged man in good health. The conserved cysteine and the conserved F or W are not part of the CDR3 here.

j_call v_call cdr3_aa
TRBJ2-2 TRBV9 ASSFYDRPNTGELF
TRBJ2-7 TRBV28 ASGSAGEGSYEQY
TRBJ2-1 TRBV21-1 ASSKGQDNEQF
TRBJ1-1 TRBV6-2/TRBV6-3 ASSYWPVSGTSF
TRBJ1-2 TRBV7-9 ASSLQGGTYGYT
TRBJ1-4 TRBV6-5 ASSYSGGAGEKLF
TRBJ1-2 TRBV7-9 ASSLGRGRDGYT
TRBJ1-2 TRBV15 ATSSPGHHGYT
TRBJ1-4 TRBV7-9 ASSSRGRTGWDEKLF
TRBJ1-1 TRBV6-5 ASSFLPRGGAEAF
TRBJ2-1 TRBV7-9 ASSSPGQGTGEQF
TRBJ1-1 TRBV5-1 ASRRTGGTEAF
TRBJ1-2 TRBV6-2/TRBV6-3 ASSYQWAYGYT
TRBJ2-3 TRBV7-2 ASSSKLSAGHTDTQY
TRBJ2-2 TRBV12-3/TRBV12-4 ANQGGNTGELF
TRBJ1-1 TRBV4-1 ASSQDRGNTEAF
TRBJ1-2 TRBV7-6 ASSPPGQGDYGYT
TRBJ2-7 TRBV7-2 ASSFDLWGSYEQY
TRBJ1-5 TRBV28 ASTLFRGQPQH
TRBJ1-2 TRBV19 ATRPPGNGGYT
TRBJ1-1 TRBV9 ASSVGYTEAF
TRBJ2-7 TRBV9 ASSVVTGAEQY
TRBJ1-1 TRBV5-1 ASSLGRGPNTEAF
TRBJ2-6 TRBV24-1 ATSELLRSGANVLT
TRBJ1-6 TRBV19 ASRDSYNSPLH
TRBJ1-1 TRBV19 ASSIEGRINTEAF
TRBJ1-1 TRBV11-3 ASSFDGLAEAF
TRBJ2-7 TRBV6-1 ASSEVRTKSYEQY
TRBJ2-2 TRBV2 ASSEVAGRAGELF